These T cell receptor beta chains were read from a single sample in a study of blood T cell repertoires in COVID-19. Sequencing was performed with immunoSEQ multiplex PCR; in TCRdb, only in-frame clones are kept and a portion is missing. The sample includes tens of thousands of clones, approximately 82% of them seen just once. The sequenced material came from peripheral blood. Receptors were obtained from a human donor in a cohort sampled during active COVID-19. The CDR3 runs from the conserved cysteine through the conserved F or W. D genes are given only for firm matches. Size tells how often a clone was seen (once, few, many) or the class of an expanded clone, and some rows leave it out.

d_call: -; v_call: TRBV19; clone_size: -; j_call: TRBJ1-5; cdr3_nt: TGTGCCAGTAGTATGTTTGTGGGGAGAGGAAGCAATCAGCCCCAGCATTTT; cdr3_aa: CASSMFVGRGSNQPQHF
d_call: -; v_call: TRBV2; clone_size: -; j_call: TRBJ2-7; cdr3_nt: TGTGCCAGCAGAGGAGTGACCTCCTGGAAAGCCTACGAGCAGTACTTC; cdr3_aa: CASRGVTSWKAYEQYF
d_call: -; v_call: TRBV7-9; clone_size: medium-sized; j_call: TRBJ1-1; cdr3_nt: TGTGCCAGCAGCCCGAGACAGGACACTGAAGCTTTCTTT; cdr3_aa: CASSPRQDTEAFF
d_call: TRBD2; v_call: TRBV5-1; clone_size: few; j_call: TRBJ2-1; cdr3_nt: TGCGCCAGCAGCTCGACTAGCGGGGGGGAACATGAGCAGTTCTTC; cdr3_aa: CASSSTSGGEHEQFF
d_call: -; v_call: TRBV7-9; clone_size: -; j_call: TRBJ2-7; cdr3_nt: TGTGCCAGCAGCCCGAAGACAGTCCGATCGGGCGAGCAGTACTTC; cdr3_aa: CASSPKTVRSGEQYF
d_call: -; v_call: TRBV9; clone_size: -; j_call: TRBJ1-2; cdr3_nt: TGTGCCAGCAGCCAACAGGGTGGTGGTAACTATGGCTACACCTTC; cdr3_aa: CASSQQGGGNYGYTF
d_call: TRBD1; v_call: TRBV18; clone_size: -; j_call: TRBJ2-7; cdr3_nt: TGTGCCAGCTCACCTGCGGGACAGGGGGCCTACGAGCAGTACTTC; cdr3_aa: CASSPAGQGAYEQYF
d_call: TRBD1; v_call: TRBV4-1; clone_size: -; j_call: TRBJ1-4; cdr3_nt: TGCGCCAGCAGCCAGACATGGGGACAGGGGACCGAAAAACTGTTTTTT; cdr3_aa: CASSQTWGQGTEKLFF
d_call: -; v_call: TRBV18; clone_size: -; j_call: TRBJ1-1; cdr3_nt: TGTGCCAGCTCACCATCCCCGACAGAGCGCACTGAAGCTTTCTTT; cdr3_aa: CASSPSPTERTEAFF
d_call: -; v_call: TRBV3-1/TRBV3-2; clone_size: -; j_call: TRBJ1-1; cdr3_nt: TGTGCCAGCAGCCACAGGGGGAACACTGAAGCTTTCTTT; cdr3_aa: CASSHRGNTEAFF
d_call: TRBD2; v_call: TRBV7-2; clone_size: -; j_call: TRBJ2-3; cdr3_nt: TGTGCCAGCAGCTTTCGGCGGGGGGGAACGGCAGATACGCAGTATTTT; cdr3_aa: CASSFRRGGTADTQYF
d_call: TRBD1; v_call: TRBV5-4; clone_size: -; j_call: TRBJ2-3; cdr3_nt: TGTGCCAGCAGCGAAACAGGGGGCGGCACAGATACGCAGTATTTT; cdr3_aa: CASSETGGGTDTQYF
d_call: -; v_call: TRBV6-6; clone_size: -; j_call: TRBJ1-1; cdr3_nt: TGTGCCAGCAGTTACGATCAGATAGCAATGAACACTGAAGCTTTCTTT; cdr3_aa: CASSYDQIAMNTEAFF
d_call: -; v_call: TRBV5-4; clone_size: -; j_call: TRBJ2-7; cdr3_nt: TGTGCCAGCAGCTTGTCGAGCGGAAGCGGCTTCTCCTACGAGCAGTACTTC; cdr3_aa: CASSLSSGSGFSYEQYF
d_call: -; v_call: TRBV30; clone_size: -; j_call: TRBJ1-1; cdr3_nt: TGTGCCTGGAGTGTCCTGGGAAGGGGCATGAACACTGAAGCTTTCTTT; cdr3_aa: CAWSVLGRGMNTEAFF
d_call: -; v_call: TRBV5-1; clone_size: -; j_call: TRBJ1-2; cdr3_nt: TGCGCCAGCAGCTTACAGGACACTTCCTATGGCTACACCTTC; cdr3_aa: CASSLQDTSYGYTF
d_call: -; v_call: TRBV25-1; clone_size: -; j_call: TRBJ1-1; cdr3_nt: TGTGCCAGCACTCGGAACACTGAAGCTTTCTTT; cdr3_aa: CASTRNTEAFF